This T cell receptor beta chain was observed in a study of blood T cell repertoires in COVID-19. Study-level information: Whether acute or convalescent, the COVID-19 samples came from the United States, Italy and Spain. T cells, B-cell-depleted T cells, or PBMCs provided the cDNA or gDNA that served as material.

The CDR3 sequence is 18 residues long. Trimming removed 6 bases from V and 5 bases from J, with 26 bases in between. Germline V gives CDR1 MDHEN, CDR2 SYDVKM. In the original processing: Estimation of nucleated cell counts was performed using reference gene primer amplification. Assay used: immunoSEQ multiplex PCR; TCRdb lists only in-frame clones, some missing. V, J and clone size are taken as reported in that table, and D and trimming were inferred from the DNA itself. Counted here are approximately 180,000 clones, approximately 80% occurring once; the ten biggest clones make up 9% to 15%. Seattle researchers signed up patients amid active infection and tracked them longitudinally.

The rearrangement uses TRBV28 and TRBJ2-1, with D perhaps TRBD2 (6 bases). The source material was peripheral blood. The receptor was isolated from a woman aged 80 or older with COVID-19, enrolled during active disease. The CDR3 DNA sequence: TGTGCCAGCAGCCTTTACACGGGTGGAGGGCCAAGCGACAATGAGCAGTTCTTC. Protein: CASSLYTGGGPSDNEQFF.